These T cell receptor beta chains were read from a single sample in a study of shared clonotypes between healthy human individuals. Measured with immunoSEQ multiplex PCR; TCRdb has only the in-frame clones, and not every one. This sample yields 760,000 or so clones, of which just over 95% are seen a single time; around 0.21% belongs to the top ten. Sequencing was carried out using naive CD8+ T cells sorted from blood. Receptors originate from a man under 40 in good health. Both conserved end residues are part of each CDR3. The D gene is left open where the match is weak. Only some rows state a clone size, as once, few, many or a class for expanded clones.

NA | TRBJ2-7 | NA | TRBV19 | CASSLTGTGEQYF | TGTGCCAGTAGCTTGACAGGGACTGGCGAGCAGTACTTC
NA | TRBJ1-2 | NA | TRBV29-1 | CSVERVRAVDYGYTF | TGCAGCGTTGAGCGGGTCCGGGCGGTAGACTATGGCTACACCTTC
TRBD1 | TRBJ1-3 | NA | TRBV7-9 | CASSHRGDGNTIYF | TGTGCCAGCAGCCACAGGGGAGACGGAAACACCATATATTTT
NA | TRBJ2-1 | NA | TRBV4-1 | CASSQKGPRGNEQFF | TGCGCCAGCAGCCAAAAGGGCCCCCGGGGCAATGAGCAGTTCTTC
NA | TRBJ2-1 | NA | TRBV13 | CASSSLSENFVNEQFF | TGTGCCAGCAGCTCGTTAAGTGAGAACTTCGTCAATGAGCAGTTCTTC
NA | TRBJ2-7 | NA | TRBV28 | CASSLRQGGGEQYF | TGTGCCAGCAGTTTGCGACAGGGAGGGGGAGAGCAGTACTTC
NA | TRBJ1-1 | once | TRBV29-1 | CSVEGITEAFF | TGCAGCGTTGAAGGGATCACTGAAGCTTTCTTT
TRBD2 | TRBJ2-3 | once | TRBV7-2 | CASTVRGLAGEGTTDTQYF | TGTGCCAGCACCGTTCGGGGACTAGCGGGAGAGGGCACGACAGATACGCAGTATTTT
NA | TRBJ2-1 | NA | TRBV11-3 | CASSSPGQGIDEQFF | TGTGCCAGCAGCTCGCCCGGGCAGGGGATCGATGAGCAGTTCTTC
NA | TRBJ2-2 | NA | TRBV7-9 | CASSPPLGVSNTGELFF | TGTGCCAGCAGCCCACCTCTTGGGGTCTCAAACACCGGGGAGCTGTTTTTT
NA | TRBJ1-5 | NA | TRBV4-2 | CASSLDSLLSNQPQHF | TGTGCCAGCAGCCTCGACAGCCTCCTTAGCAATCAGCCCCAGCATTTT
TRBD2 | TRBJ2-1 | NA | TRBV27 | CASSLSGSGSGKDEQFF | TGTGCCAGCAGTTTATCGGGTAGCGGGAGTGGTAAGGATGAGCAGTTCTTC
NA | TRBJ2-1 | NA | TRBV11-3 | CASSSAWDGSYNEQFF | TGTGCCAGCAGCTCTGCTTGGGACGGGAGCTACAATGAGCAGTTCTTC
TRBD2 | TRBJ2-3 | NA | TRBV14 | CASSQLAGLSTDTQYF | TGTGCCAGCAGCCAGTTAGCGGGACTGAGCACAGATACGCAGTATTTT
NA | TRBJ2-2 | NA | TRBV28 | CASSSLWDTGELFF | TGTGCCAGCAGTTCACTTTGGGACACCGGGGAGCTGTTTTTT
NA | TRBJ1-2 | once | TRBV5-1 | CASSPETGYGYTF | TGCGCCAGCAGCCCGGAGACAGGTTATGGCTACACCTTC
TRBD2 | TRBJ2-5 | NA | TRBV4-1 | CASSQLAGGRGETQYF | TGCGCCAGCAGCCAGTTAGCGGGAGGCCGGGGGGAGACCCAGTACTTC
NA | TRBJ1-1 | NA | TRBV7-6 | CASSSDSNTEAFF | TGTGCCAGCAGCTCGGACAGTAACACTGAAGCTTTCTTT
TRBD1 | TRBJ1-2 | NA | TRBV4-3 | CASSQEKQGAHYGYTF | TGCGCCAGCAGCCAAGAAAAACAGGGGGCTCACTATGGCTACACCTTC
TRBD1 | TRBJ2-7 | NA | TRBV10-3 | CASEGTEDEQYF | TGTGCCAGCGAAGGGACAGAGGACGAGCAGTACTTC
TRBD1 | TRBJ2-7 | once | TRBV27 | CASSLSAGGSYEQYF | TGTGCCAGCAGTTTATCGGCAGGGGGTTCCTACGAGCAGTACTTC
TRBD2 | TRBJ2-7 | NA | TRBV7-2 | CASSLDGTSRYEQYF | TGTGCCAGCAGCTTAGATGGGACTAGCAGGTACGAGCAGTACTTC
TRBD2 | TRBJ2-7 | once | TRBV4-1 | CASSLRLAAFDEQYF | TGCGCCAGCAGCCTTCGACTAGCGGCATTCGACGAGCAGTACTTC
TRBD2 | TRBJ2-1 | NA | TRBV5-1 | CASSLEGSGSAYNEQFF | TGCGCCAGCAGCTTGGAAGGTAGCGGGAGTGCCTACAATGAGCAGTTCTTC
NA | TRBJ1-1 | NA | TRBV9 | CASSGMNTEAFF | TGTGCCAGCAGCGGAATGAACACTGAAGCTTTCTTT
NA | TRBJ1-5 | NA | TRBV30 | CAWPVEGRDQPQHF | TGTGCCTGGCCAGTAGAGGGGCGGGATCAGCCCCAGCATTTT
NA | TRBJ1-4 | NA | TRBV28 | CASSLRRQYANEKLFF | TGTGCCAGCAGTTTACGTAGACAGTATGCTAATGAAAAACTGTTTTTT
NA | TRBJ2-3 | NA | TRBV15 | CATSSMAGAGADTQYF | TGTGCCACCAGCAGCATGGCGGGGGCCGGCGCAGATACGCAGTATTTT
NA | TRBJ2-7 | NA | TRBV4-1 | CASSREREAYEQYF | TGCGCCAGCAGCCGAGAACGCGAGGCCTACGAGCAGTACTTC
TRBD1 | TRBJ2-2 | NA | TRBV7-3 | CASSSTGGNTGELFF | TGTGCCAGCAGCTCGACAGGGGGGAACACCGGGGAGCTGTTTTTT
NA | TRBJ2-2 | NA | TRBV6-1 | CASSGDRAGGGELFF | TGTGCCAGCAGTGGGGACAGGGCGGGAGGCGGGGAGCTGTTTTTT
NA | TRBJ2-2 | NA | TRBV9 | CASSPLGDGTNTGELFF | TGTGCCAGCAGCCCCCTTGGGGACGGAACGAACACCGGGGAGCTGTTTTTT
NA | TRBJ2-1 | once | TRBV11-2 | CASSPLGTNEQFF | TGTGCCAGCAGCCCACTCGGGACGAATGAGCAGTTCTTC
TRBD2 | TRBJ2-1 | NA | TRBV27 | CASSPLGIAGVGNEQFF | TGTGCCAGCAGTCCCCTCGGGATAGCGGGAGTAGGCAATGAGCAGTTCTTC
NA | TRBJ2-7 | few | TRBV9 | CASSVGGGADYEQYF | TGTGCCAGCAGCGTAGGGGGTGGTGCGGATTACGAGCAGTACTTC
NA | TRBJ2-1 | NA | TRBV6-5 | CASGSMSYNEQFF | TGTGCCAGCGGATCTATGTCCTACAATGAGCAGTTCTTC
NA | TRBJ2-4 | NA | TRBV13 | CASSLRVGRGTLAKNIQYF | TGTGCCAGCAGCTTACGGGTGGGCAGGGGAACACTAGCCAAAAACATTCAGTACTTC
TRBD1 | TRBJ1-5 | NA | TRBV7-9 | CASSLARGTGGAQDEPQHF | TGTGCCAGCAGCTTAGCGCGGGGGACAGGGGGTGCGCAGGACGAGCCCCAGCATTTT
NA | TRBJ2-5 | NA | TRBV7-9 | CASSPYPGNQETQYF | TGTGCCAGCAGCCCCTATCCGGGGAATCAAGAGACCCAGTACTTC
TRBD1 | TRBJ2-5 | NA | TRBV2 | CASRGDRRDF | TGTGCCAGCAGGGGGGACAGGAGGGACTTC
TRBD2 | TRBJ2-1 | NA | TRBV29-1 | CSVFGLAGASYNEQFF | TGCAGCGTTTTCGGACTAGCGGGAGCTTCCTACAATGAGCAGTTCTTC
TRBD1 | TRBJ2-1 | NA | TRBV5-1 | CASSFGQDYEQFF | TGCGCCAGCAGCTTTGGACAGGATTATGAGCAGTTCTTC